One and the same sample provided the 20 T cell receptor beta chains below, sequenced in a study of shared clonotypes between healthy human individuals. The table came from immunoSEQ multiplex PCR; TCRdb's copy has only in-frame clones and leaves some out. The profile covers roughly 640,000 clones, with roughly 70% appearing a single time and roughly 1.7% taken by the ten largest. The sequenced material came from memory CD4+ T cells sorted from blood. Subset indicated: CD45RA-negative fraction. The source of these receptors is a woman aged 30 to 39 in good health.

This clone was seen a few times. The chain recombines TRBV15 with TRBJ1-5, with D tentatively TRBD1 (6 bases). The CDR3 consists of 15 residues. Trimming removed 8 bases from V and 3 bases from J, with 17 bases in between. CDR1 and CDR2 (germline): LNHNV, YYDKDF (reference sequence). CDR3 protein: CATSFRGGNNQPQHF. CDR3 bases: TGTGCCACCTCTTTCCGAGGGGGGAACAATCAGCCCCAGCATTTT.

The CDR3 DNA reads TGTGCCAGCAGTCCGACTAGCGGGAGGTGGGAGACCCAGTACTTC. Protein: CASSPTSGRWETQYF. The chain recombines TRBV6-6 with TRBJ2-5; TRBD2 matches at 13 bases. Germline V gene data show CDR1 as MNHNY and CDR2 as SVGAGI (reference sequence). This CDR3 comprises 15 residues. The trim removed 5 bases at V and 5 bases at J, leaving 5 bases unmatched.

The chain uses TRBV12-5 and TRBJ1-1; 9 bases agree with TRBD1. V lost 6 bases, J lost 5 bases, and 7 bases stayed unmatched. This CDR3 is built from 14 residues. The V gene's germline CDR1 is LGHNT and CDR2 FRNRAP. The CDR3 bases are TGTGCTAGTGGACTTACAGGGGGCAAGACTGAAGCTTTCTTT. It yields the protein CASGLTGGKTEAFF.

The chain is built from TRBV7-8 and TRBJ2-7; maybe TRBD1 (6 bases). The length of the CDR3 is 15 residues. Trimming stripped 0 bases from V and 2 bases from J, with 11 bases between. Germline-derived CDR1 and CDR2 are SGHVS and FQNEAQ. In DNA form, the CDR3 reads TGTGCCAGCAGCTTAGCGACACAGGGACCCTACGAGCAGTACTTC. Translated, it gives CASSLATQGPYEQYF. The variable domain in full, completed from reference TRBV7-8 and TRBJ2-7, reads GAGVSQSPRYKVAKRGQDVALRCDPISGHVSLFWYQQALGQGPEFLTYFQNEAQLDKSGLPSDRFFAERPEGSVSTLKIQRTQQEDSAVYLCASSLATQGPYEQYFGPGTRLTVT.

Comment on this clone: Different DNA sequences within this sample yield the same CDR3. The chain joins TRBV5-4 to TRBJ2-5; D remains ambiguous. Germline V gene data show CDR1 as SGHNT and CDR2 as YYREEE (reference sequence). The CDR3 is made up of 13 amino acids. V lost 4 bases and J lost 3, with 10 bases in between. CDR3 in DNA: TGTGCCAGCAGCCTAGAGAGTGAAGAGACCCAGTACTTC. This gives the protein CASSLESEETQYF.

V usage is TRBV27 and J usage is TRBJ2-7; D may be TRBD1 (5 bases). The CDR3 is 15 amino acids. Germline CDR1 and CDR2: MNHEY and SMNVEV (reference sequence). The V and J ends lost 5 bases and 1 base respectively, with 15 bases between them. For the CDR3, the DNA is TGTGCCAGCAGTCGACACAGGCTCGGTTCCTACGAGCAGTACTTC. Protein: CASSRHRLGSYEQYF.

The chain combines TRBV11-3 with TRBJ2-7; 10 bases match TRBD1. Germline loops: CDR1 SGHNT, CDR2 YENEEA. This CDR3 region has 13 residues. After removal of 4 bases from V and 7 bases from J, the junction contained 4 bases not matched to a gene. The CDR3 is CASSSGQGKEQYF. CDR3 bases: TGTGCCAGCAGCTCGGGACAGGGGAAGGAGCAGTACTTC.

V and J are TRBV6-1 and TRBJ1-1; D gene uncertain. CDR1 and CDR2 from the germline V gene are MNHNS and SASEGT. V lost 2 bases and J 0 bases, leaving 10 bases between the germline ends. CDR3 length: 15 amino acids. The CDR3, as DNA: TGTGCCAGCAGTGAAACAATCCGGTTGAACACTGAAGCTTTCTTT. Residues: CASSETIRLNTEAFF.

This sequence joins TRBV27 and TRBJ2-2, with a weak D call TRBD2 (5 bases). Between the trimmed V and J ends, which lost 3 bases and 5 bases, there was a span of 13 bases. Germline CDR1 is MNHEY and CDR2 is SMNVEV (reference sequence). The CDR3 runs 15 residues. The CDR3 here is CASSLVASPTGELFF. For the CDR3, the DNA is TGTGCCAGCAGTTTGGTGGCTAGCCCTACCGGGGAGCTGTTTTTT.

This chain links TRBV6-5 with TRBJ2-7, with 10 positions matching TRBD1. Germline CDR1 and CDR2: MNHEY and SVGAGI. There are 14 residues in the CDR3. After removal of 6 bases from V and 4 bases from J, the junction contained 6 bases not matched to a gene. DNA for the CDR3: TGTGCCAGCAGCCTCGGGACAGGGGCATACGAGCAGTACTTC. Protein: CASSLGTGAYEQYF.

As for this clone: The sample carries other DNA sequences with the same CDR3. The V call is TRBV30, the J call TRBJ1-4, with D uncertain. The length of the CDR3 is 14 residues. V was clipped by 1 base and J by 0 bases, with 6 bases between them. The germline V gene has CDR1 GTSNPN and CDR2 SVGIG (reference sequence). The CDR3 DNA is TGTGCCTGGAGTGCGGTGGCAACTAATGAAAAACTGTTTTTT. This sequence encodes CAWSAVATNEKLFF.

V and J are TRBV28 and TRBJ2-7; TRBD1 matches at 7 bases. Per germline, CDR1 MDHEN and CDR2 SYDVKM. This CDR3 is built from 14 residues. The trim removed 3 bases at V and 3 bases at J, leaving 5 bases unmatched. The CDR3 reads CASSLPGQFYEQYF. CDR3 DNA sequence: TGTGCCAGCAGTTTGCCGGGACAGTTCTACGAGCAGTACTTC.

The V call is TRBV29-1, the J call TRBJ2-1; D gene ambiguous. Looked up from germline, CDR1 is SQVTM and CDR2 is ANQGSEA. The germline V and J ends were trimmed by 3 bases and 8 bases, with 11 bases remaining between them. There are 12 residues in the CDR3. CDR3 region: CSVEGWGDEQFF. CDR3 sequence (DNA): TGCAGCGTTGAGGGTTGGGGTGATGAGCAGTTCTTC.

As for this clone: Additional DNA sequences in this sample encode the identical CDR3. This chain links TRBV29-1 with TRBJ2-7; the match to TRBD2 covers 11 bases. The germline gives CDR1 SQVTM, CDR2 ANQGSEA. J gave up 3 bases and V 5 bases, and 6 bases lay outside the gene matches. The CDR3 runs to 14 residues. In nucleotides, the CDR3 is TGCAGCGTTACAACCGGGACTAGCGGCTACGAGCAGTACTTC. Translation: CSVTTGTSGYEQYF.

The V call is TRBV5-1, the J call TRBJ2-3; D possibly corresponds to TRBD2 (5 bases). The CDR3 runs to 16 residues. V shed 6 bases and J shed 4 bases, with 21 bases lying between them. Germline V CDR1 and CDR2: SGHRS, YFSETQ. This chain's CDR3 is CASKSGGSEMADTQYF. For the CDR3, the DNA is TGCGCCAGCAAGAGTGGCGGGTCAGAGATGGCAGATACGCAGTATTTT. Full variable domain (rest looked up from reference TRBV5-1 and TRBJ2-3): KAGVTQTPRYLIKTRGQQVTLSCSPISGHRSVSWYQQTPGQGLQFLFEYFSETQRNKGNFPGRFSGRQFSNSRSEMNVSTLELGDSALYLCASKSGGSEMADTQYFGPGTRLTVL.

The V gene is TRBV6-1, the J gene TRBJ2-1; 9 positions match TRBD1. Germline CDR1 is MNHNS and CDR2 is SASEGT. The junction had 13 bases not matched to a gene; V was cut back by 7 bases and J by 9 bases. The CDR3 is made up of 15 amino acids. The CDR3 bases are TGTGCCAGCACCCTGGGACAGGGTGGGGTGACTGAGCAGTTCTTC. It translates to CASTLGQGGVTEQFF.

The chain has TRBV2 and TRBJ2-2; 10 bases are shared with TRBD1. There are 15 residues in the CDR3. Trimming at V came to 5 bases and at J to 6 bases, leaving 6 bases not matched to a gene. CDR1 SNHLY and CDR2 FYNNEI come from the germline V gene. CDR3 sequence reads: CASSSRQGAAGELFF. In DNA form, the CDR3 reads TGTGCCAGCAGTAGTCGACAGGGGGCCGCCGGGGAGCTGTTTTTT.

V usage is TRBV28 and J usage is TRBJ1-5; no definite D call. The germline V gene encodes CDR1 MDHEN and CDR2 SYDVKM. CDR3 length equals 12 residues. The germline V and J ends were trimmed by 1 base and 7 bases, with 5 bases remaining between them. The CDR3 DNA sequence: TGTGCCAGCAGTTTATTAGGCCAGCCCCAGCATTTT. This sequence encodes CASSLLGQPQHF.

The chain is built from TRBV19 and TRBJ1-5; D is perhaps TRBD1 (5 bases). Trimming left V 6 bases short and J 1 base short, with 16 bases between. The length of the CDR3 is 16 residues. Looked up from germline, CDR1 is LNHDA and CDR2 is SQIVND (reference sequence). The CDR3 DNA reads TGTGCCAGTAGATTGGAGGGGTCGGTGAGCAATCAGCCCCAGCATTTT. Translation: CASRLEGSVSNQPQHF.

This chain uses TRBV28 with TRBJ1-4; D gene ambiguous. From germline, CDR1 is MDHEN and CDR2 SYDVKM. Trimming took off 4 bases at V and 6 bases at J, with 6 bases between the two ends. This CDR3 is built from 12 residues. CDR3 nucleotide sequence: TGTGCCAGCAGTTCGCAATATGAAAAACTGTTTTTT. Protein: CASSSQYEKLFF.